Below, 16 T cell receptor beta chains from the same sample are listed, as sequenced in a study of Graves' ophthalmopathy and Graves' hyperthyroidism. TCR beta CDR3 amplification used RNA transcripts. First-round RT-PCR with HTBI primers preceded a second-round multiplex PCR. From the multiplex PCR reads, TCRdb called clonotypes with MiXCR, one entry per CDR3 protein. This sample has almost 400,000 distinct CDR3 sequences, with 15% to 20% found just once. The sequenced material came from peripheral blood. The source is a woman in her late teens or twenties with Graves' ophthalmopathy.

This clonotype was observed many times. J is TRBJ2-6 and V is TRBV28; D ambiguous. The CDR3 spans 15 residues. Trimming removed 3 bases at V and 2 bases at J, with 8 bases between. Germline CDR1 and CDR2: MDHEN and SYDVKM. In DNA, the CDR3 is TGTGCCAGCAGTTTTAGAGGCGCTGGGGCCAACGTCCTGACTTTC. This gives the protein CASSFRGAGANVLTF.

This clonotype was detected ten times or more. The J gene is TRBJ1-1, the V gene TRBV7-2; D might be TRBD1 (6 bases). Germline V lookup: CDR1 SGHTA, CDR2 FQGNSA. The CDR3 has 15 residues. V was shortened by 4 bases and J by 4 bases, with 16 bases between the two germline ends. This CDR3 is CASSSRGGGSTEAFF. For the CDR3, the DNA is TGTGCCAGCAGCTCTCGAGGAGGGGGGAGCACTGAAGCTTTCTTT.

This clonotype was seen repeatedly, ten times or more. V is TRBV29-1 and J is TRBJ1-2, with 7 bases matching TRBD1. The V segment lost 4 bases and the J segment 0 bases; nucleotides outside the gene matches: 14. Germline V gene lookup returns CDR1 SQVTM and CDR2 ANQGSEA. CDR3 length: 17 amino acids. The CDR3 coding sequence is TGCAGCGTTGTTGGCGGGACAGCTTTAGGAGCTAACTATGGCTACACCTTC. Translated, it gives CSVVGGTALGANYGYTF.

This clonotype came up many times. DNA of the CDR3: TGTGCCAGCAGCCAAGATCTCGGACGGGCCGGGGAGCAGTACTTC. Protein product: CASSQDLGRAGEQYF. The chain uses TRBV14 and TRBJ2-7, with unresolved D. The ends were cut back, 0 bases at V and 7 bases at J, with 16 bases in the middle. Germline V gene sequence: CDR1 SGHDN, CDR2 FVKESK. The CDR3 contains 15 residues.

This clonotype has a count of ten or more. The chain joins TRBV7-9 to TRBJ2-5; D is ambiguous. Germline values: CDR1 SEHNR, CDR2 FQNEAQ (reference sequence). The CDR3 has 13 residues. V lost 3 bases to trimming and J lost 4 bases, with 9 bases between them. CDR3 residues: CASSFPTPETQYF. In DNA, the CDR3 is TGTGCCAGCAGCTTCCCCACCCCAGAGACCCAGTACTTC.

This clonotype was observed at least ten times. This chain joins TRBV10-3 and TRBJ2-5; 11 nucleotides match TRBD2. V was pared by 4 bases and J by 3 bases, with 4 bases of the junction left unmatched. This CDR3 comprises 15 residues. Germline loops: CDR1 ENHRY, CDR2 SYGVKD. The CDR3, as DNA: TGTGCCATCAGTGCGGCGGGACTAGCGGAAGAGACCCAGTACTTC. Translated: CAISAAGLAEETQYF.

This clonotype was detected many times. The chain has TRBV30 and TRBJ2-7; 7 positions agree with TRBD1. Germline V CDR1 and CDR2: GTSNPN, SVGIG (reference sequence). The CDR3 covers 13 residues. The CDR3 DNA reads TGTGCTTGGGATGAGACAGGGATCTACGAGCAGTACTTC. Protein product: CAWDETGIYEQYF. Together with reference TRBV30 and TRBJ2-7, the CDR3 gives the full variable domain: SQTIHQWPATLVQPVGSPLSLECTVEGTSNPNLYWYRQAAGRGLQLLFYSVGIGQISSEVPQNLSASRPQDRQFILSSKKLLLSDSGFYLCAWDETGIYEQYFGPGTRLTVT.

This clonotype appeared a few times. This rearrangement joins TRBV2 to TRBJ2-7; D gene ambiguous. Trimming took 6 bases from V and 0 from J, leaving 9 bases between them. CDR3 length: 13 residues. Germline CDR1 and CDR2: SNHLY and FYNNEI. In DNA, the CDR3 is TGTGCCAGCAGGTGGGAAAGCTCCTACGAGCAGTACTTC. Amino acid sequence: CASRWESSYEQYF.

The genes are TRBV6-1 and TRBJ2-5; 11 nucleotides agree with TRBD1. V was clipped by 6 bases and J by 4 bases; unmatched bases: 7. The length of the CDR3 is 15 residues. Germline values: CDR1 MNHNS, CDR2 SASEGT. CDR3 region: CASSPGTGGGETQYF. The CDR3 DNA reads TGTGCCAGCAGCCCCGGGACAGGGGGAGGAGAGACCCAGTACTTC.

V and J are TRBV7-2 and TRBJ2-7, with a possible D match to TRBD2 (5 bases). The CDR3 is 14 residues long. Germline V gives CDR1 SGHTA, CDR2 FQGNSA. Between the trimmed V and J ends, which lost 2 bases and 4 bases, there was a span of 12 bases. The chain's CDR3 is CASSLRGERYEQYF. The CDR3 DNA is TGTGCCAGCAGCTTAAGAGGCGAGCGGTACGAGCAGTACTTC.

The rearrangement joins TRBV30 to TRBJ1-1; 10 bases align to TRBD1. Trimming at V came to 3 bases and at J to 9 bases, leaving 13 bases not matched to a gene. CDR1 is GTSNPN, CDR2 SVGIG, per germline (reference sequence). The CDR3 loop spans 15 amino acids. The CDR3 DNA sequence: TGTGCCTGGAGGGGGGTCTGGGACAGGGGAACTAAAGCTTTCTTT. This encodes CAWRGVWDRGTKAFF.

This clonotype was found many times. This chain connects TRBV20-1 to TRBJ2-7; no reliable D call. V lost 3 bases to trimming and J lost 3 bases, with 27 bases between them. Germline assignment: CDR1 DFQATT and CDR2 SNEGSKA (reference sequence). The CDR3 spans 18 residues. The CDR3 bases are TGCAGTGCTAGGGTGGAGCCCCCCCACCCATCACGCTACTACGAGCAGTACTTC. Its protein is CSARVEPPHPSRYYEQYF.

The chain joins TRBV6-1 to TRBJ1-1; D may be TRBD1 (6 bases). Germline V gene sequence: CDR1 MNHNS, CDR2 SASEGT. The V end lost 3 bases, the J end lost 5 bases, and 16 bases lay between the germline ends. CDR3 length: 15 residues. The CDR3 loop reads CASSEIGGRRTEAFF. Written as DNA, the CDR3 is TGTGCCAGCAGTGAGATTGGGGGGCGACGGACTGAAGCTTTCTTT.

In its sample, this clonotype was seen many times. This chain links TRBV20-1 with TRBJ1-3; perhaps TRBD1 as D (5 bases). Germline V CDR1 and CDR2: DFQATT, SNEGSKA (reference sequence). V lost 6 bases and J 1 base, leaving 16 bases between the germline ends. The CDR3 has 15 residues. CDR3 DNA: TGCAGTGCCAGGGAGTACGGGTATTCTGGAAACACCATATATTTT. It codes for CSAREYGYSGNTIYF.

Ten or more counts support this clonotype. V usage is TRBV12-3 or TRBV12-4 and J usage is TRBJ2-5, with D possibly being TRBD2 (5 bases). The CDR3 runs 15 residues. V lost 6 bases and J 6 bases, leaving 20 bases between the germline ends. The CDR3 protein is CASSRARGDLQTQYF. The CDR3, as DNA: TGTGCCAGCAGCCGTGCCCGGGGAGACTTACAGACCCAGTACTTC.

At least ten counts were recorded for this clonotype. The CDR3 nucleotides are TGTGCCAGCAGCTTAACCGGGAGCCTAGGGCAGCCCCAGCATTTT. Its translation is CASSLTGSLGQPQHF. The gene calls are TRBV7-2 and TRBJ1-5; D remains ambiguous. Germline V gene sequence: CDR1 SGHTA, CDR2 FQGNSA. The ends were cut back, 2 bases at V and 7 bases at J, with 15 bases in the middle. The CDR3 is 15 residues long.